The rows below give T cell receptor beta chains drawn from one sample of a study of PD-1 blockade in classical Hodgkin lymphoma. Clones were read by immunoSEQ multiplex PCR, and TCRdb kept only the in-frame ones, dropping some. The table records tens of thousands of clones, 85% to 90% of them present only once. The sequences come from peripheral blood mononuclear cells (PBMCs), collected at baseline. These receptors came from a human donor with classical Hodgkin lymphoma. Each CDR3 is given with its conserved first and last residue. A D gene is named only where the DNA matches it firmly. Where a row states a size, it is once, few, many or the class of an expanded clone; other rows omit it.

j_gene	d_gene	abundance	v_gene	CDR3nt	CDR3aa
TRBJ2-3	.	.	TRBV27	TGTGCCAGCAGTTTAAGGGCAGGGGACACAGATACGCAGTATTTT	CASSLRAGDTDTQYF
TRBJ1-1	.	.	TRBV7-3	TGTGCCAGCAGCTTAACCGGGGGCTACACTGAAGCTTTCTTT	CASSLTGGYTEAFF
TRBJ1-5	.	few	TRBV19	TGTGCCAGTAGGACAGGTGGAGGACAGCCCCAGCATTTT	CASRTGGGQPQHF
TRBJ2-3	TRBD2	.	TRBV5-1	TGCGCCAGCAGCTTAACGACTAGCTTGTCCACAGATACGCAGTATTTT	CASSLTTSLSTDTQYF
TRBJ2-7	TRBD2	.	TRBV9	TGTGCCAGCAGCTTATCTAGCGGGGTCCACGAGCAGTACTTC	CASSLSSGVHEQYF
TRBJ2-5	TRBD1	.	TRBV27	TGTGCCAGCAGTATAGCGCCCGGGACAGGGGGCGGGAAGACCCAGTACTTC	CASSIAPGTGGGKTQYF
TRBJ2-7	.	.	TRBV5-1	TGCGCCAGCAGCTTGGGTTTACGGTTCAGCGACGAGCAGTACTTC	CASSLGLRFSDEQYF
TRBJ2-2	.	.	TRBV5-1	TGCGCCAGCAGCTTGGCGCTGAACACCGGGGAGCTGTTTTTT	CASSLALNTGELFF
TRBJ2-3	.	.	TRBV2	TGTGCCAGCAGTGAGACAGATACGCAGTATTTT	CASSETDTQYF
TRBJ2-6	TRBD2	.	TRBV18	TGTGCCAGCTCAAGCCGGGGGGGCAACTCTGGGGCCAACGTCCTGACTTTC	CASSSRGGNSGANVLTF
TRBJ1-5	.	.	TRBV18	TGTGCCAGCTCAGGGGGGCCAGGGGCCAATCAGCCCCAGCATTTT	CASSGGPGANQPQHF
TRBJ2-7	TRBD2	.	TRBV4-1	TGCGCCAGCAGCCAAGGTAGCGGGAGTAACTACGAGCAGTACTTC	CASSQGSGSNYEQYF
TRBJ2-1	.	few	TRBV7-3	TGTGCCAGCAGCTTAGGGAGGTCGGGCAGGGAACACAAAAATGAGCAGTTCTTC	CASSLGRSGREHKNEQFF
TRBJ2-7	.	.	TRBV2	TGTGCCAGCAGTCCCGACCTCATTTTCGGAGGCCCCTACGAGCAGTACTTC	CASSPDLIFGGPYEQYF
TRBJ2-1	TRBD2	once	TRBV7-9	TGTGCCAGCACCGTCTTTAGCGGGGGGGCGGGTGAGCAGTTCTTC	CASTVFSGGAGEQFF
TRBJ2-5	.	.	TRBV29-1	TGCAGCGTTGACGACAGGGGCGGGGGAGAGACCCAGTACTTC	CSVDDRGGGETQYF
TRBJ2-7	.	.	TRBV6-5	TGTGCCAGCAGTTACGGGGCGGGTACCTACGAGCAGTACTTC	CASSYGAGTYEQYF
TRBJ1-4	TRBD1	.	TRBV25-1	TGTGCCAGCGGTACAGGGGAGGAGGGAGAAAAACTGTTTTTT	CASGTGEEGEKLFF
TRBJ2-3	.	.	TRBV9	TGTGCCAGCAGCGTAAGAGGAGGCGGGCCCAGCACAGATACGCAGTATTTT	CASSVRGGGPSTDTQYF
TRBJ2-7	.	.	TRBV28	TGTGCCAGCAGCTACCTGTCGGTCGGCTACGAGCAGTACTTC	CASSYLSVGYEQYF
TRBJ2-3	TRBD2	.	TRBV6-1	TGTGCCAGCAGTTTGGGACTAGCAGTTGATACGCAGTATTTT	CASSLGLAVDTQYF
TRBJ2-1	TRBD2	.	TRBV5-1	TGCGCCAGCAGCGAGGGACTAGCTTCCTACAATGAGCAGTTCTTC	CASSEGLASYNEQFF
TRBJ2-7	TRBD1	few	TRBV7-6	TGTGCCAGCAGCTTAGGGCAGGGGGTCTTCTACGAGCAGTACTTC	CASSLGQGVFYEQYF
TRBJ2-3	.	.	TRBV5-1	TGCGCCAGCAGCTTGGTGATGAACGGAGCGGGCACAGATACGCAGTATTTT	CASSLVMNGAGTDTQYF
TRBJ2-1	TRBD2	.	TRBV7-9	TGTGCCAGCAGCTTAGGTACCGGGAGGGCCTCAAATGAGCAGTTCTTC	CASSLGTGRASNEQFF
TRBJ2-5	.	.	TRBV10-3	TGTGCCATCAGTGCGGAAGGCGAGCCAGAGACCCAGTACTTC	CAISAEGEPETQYF
TRBJ1-1	TRBD1	.	TRBV5-1	TGCGCCAGCAGCTTGTCGTCAGGGGGCACTGAAGCTTTCTTT	CASSLSSGGTEAFF
TRBJ2-1	.	.	TRBV27	TGTGCCAGCAGTTTAATGGGAAATGAGCAGTTCTTC	CASSLMGNEQFF